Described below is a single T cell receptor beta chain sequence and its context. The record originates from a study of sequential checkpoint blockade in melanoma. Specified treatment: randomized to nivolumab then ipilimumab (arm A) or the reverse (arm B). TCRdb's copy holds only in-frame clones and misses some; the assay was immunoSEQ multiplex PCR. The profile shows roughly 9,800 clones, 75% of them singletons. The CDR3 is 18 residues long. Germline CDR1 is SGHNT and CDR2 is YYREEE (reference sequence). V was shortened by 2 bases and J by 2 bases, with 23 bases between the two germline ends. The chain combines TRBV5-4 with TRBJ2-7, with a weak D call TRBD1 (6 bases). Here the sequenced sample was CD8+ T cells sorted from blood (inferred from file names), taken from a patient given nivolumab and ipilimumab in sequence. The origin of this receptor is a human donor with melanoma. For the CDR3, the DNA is TGTGCCAGCAGCTTATATACCGTGGGGGCGCTTAATACCTACGAGCAGTACTTC. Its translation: CASSLYTVGALNTYEQYF.